These 4 T cell receptor beta chains came from one sample sequenced in a study of shared clonotypes between healthy human individuals. Profiled with immunoSEQ multiplex PCR; TCRdb holds only in-frame clones, not every one. The sample consists of millions of clones, about 93% of them appearing once. It was CD45RO-negative cells, positively selected for CCR7, that made up naive CD8 cells, with terminally differentiated effector memory CD45RA+ cells excluded. The sample taken for sequencing was naive CD8+ T cells from PBMCs. The source is a man younger than 35 in good health. Some clones in this sample may be carry-over from other donors' samples.

On this clone itself: Different DNA sequences within this sample yield the same CDR3. This chain joins TRBV27 and TRBJ2-2; D remains unclear. CDR3 length: 14 amino acids. CDR1 and CDR2 (germline): MNHEY, SMNVEV (reference sequence). Trimming stripped 5 bases from V and 0 bases from J, with 7 bases between. This CDR3 reads CASSLRTNTGELFF. For the CDR3, the DNA is TGTGCCAGCAGTCTAAGAACGAACACCGGGGAGCTGTTTTTT.

The rearrangement uses TRBV7-9 and TRBJ2-7, with D perhaps given as TRBD1 or TRBD2 (5 bases each). Trimming shortened V by 1 base and J by 10 bases, and 14 bases separated the two germline ends. Germline V CDR1 and CDR2: SEHNR, FQNEAQ (reference sequence). The CDR3 runs 13 residues. CDR3 residues: CASSLGPVWDQYF. As DNA, the CDR3 is TGTGCCAGCAGCTTAGGTCCTGTTTGGGACCAGTACTTC.

This clone occurred a few times. This chain connects TRBV27 to TRBJ1-1; D not resolved. CDR1 is MNHEY and CDR2 is SMNVEV in the germline V gene (reference sequence). Trimming removed 11 bases from V and 5 bases from J, with 18 bases in between. This CDR3 is built from 13 residues. CDR3 region: CACAPKTGTEAFF. Here the CDR3 DNA reads TGTGCCTGCGCCCCAAAAACGGGAACTGAAGCTTTCTTT.

This clone was seen only a few times. This chain connects TRBV7-9 to TRBJ1-1, with unresolved D. CDR3 length: 13 residues. The germline gives CDR1 SEHNR, CDR2 FQNEAQ (reference sequence). V lost 0 bases to trimming and J lost 6 bases, with 8 bases between them. CDR3 sequence (DNA): TGTGCCAGCAGCTTAGCTGGACCAGCTGAAGCTTTCTTT. This sequence encodes CASSLAGPAEAFF.